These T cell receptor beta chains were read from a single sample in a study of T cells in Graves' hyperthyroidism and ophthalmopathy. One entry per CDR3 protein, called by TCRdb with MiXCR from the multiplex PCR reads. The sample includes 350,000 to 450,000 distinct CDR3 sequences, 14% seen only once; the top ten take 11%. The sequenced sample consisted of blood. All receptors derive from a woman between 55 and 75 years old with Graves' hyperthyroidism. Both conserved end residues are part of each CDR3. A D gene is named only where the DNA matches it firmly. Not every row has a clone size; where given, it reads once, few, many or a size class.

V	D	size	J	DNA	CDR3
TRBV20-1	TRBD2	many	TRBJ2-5	TGCAGTGCCTACCCAACGCGGACTAGCGGGAGGCGGGAGACCCAGTACTTC	CSAYPTRTSGRRETQYF
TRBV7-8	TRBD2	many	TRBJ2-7	TGTGCCAGCCTCCCCGGGGGGGAATTCCACGAGCAGTACTTC	CASLPGGEFHEQYF
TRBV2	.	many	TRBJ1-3	TGTGCCAGCAGTGTCGGACAGAACTCTGGAAACACCATATATTTT	CASSVGQNSGNTIYF
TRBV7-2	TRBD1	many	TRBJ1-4	TGTGCCAGCAGCCTGGACAGGACCAATGAAAAACTGTTTTTT	CASSLDRTNEKLFF
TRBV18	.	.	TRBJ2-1	TGTGCCAGCTCACCACTCAGCTCCTACTCTACAAATGAGCAGTTCTTC	CASSPLSSYSTNEQFF
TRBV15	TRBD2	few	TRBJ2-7	TGTGCCACCAGCAGAGATCGGACTAGCGGGAGACTCGTGCAGTACTTC	CATSRDRTSGRLVQYF
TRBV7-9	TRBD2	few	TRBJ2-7	TGTGCCAGCAGCTTATCTTTGACTAGCGGGAGTTACGAGCAGTACTTC	CASSLSLTSGSYEQYF
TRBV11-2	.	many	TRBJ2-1	TGTGCCAGCAGCTTAGGCCAGTCCCCCTGGAATGAGCAGTTCTTC	CASSLGQSPWNEQFF
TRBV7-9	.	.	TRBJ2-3	TGTGCCAGCAGCTTAGGAGGTGGGGGCGCTGGCACAGATACGCAGTATTTT	CASSLGGGGAGTDTQYF
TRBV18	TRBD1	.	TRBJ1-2	TGTGCCAGCTCCCCGACAGGGAGGGAGGCCCATGGCTACACCTTC	CASSPTGREAHGYTF
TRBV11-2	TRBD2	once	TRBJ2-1	TGTGCCAGCAGCTTGGGACTAGCGGGAGGGCCGAAGCAGTTCTTC	CASSLGLAGGPKQFF
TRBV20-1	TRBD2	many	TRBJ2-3	TGCAGTGCTGGGGGGACTAGCGGGACCACAGATACGCAGTATTTT	CSAGGTSGTTDTQYF
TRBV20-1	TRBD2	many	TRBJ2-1	TGCAGTGCGGTAATAGCGGGAGGCACATCCCTAAGCTACAATGAGCAGTTCTTC	CSAVIAGGTSLSYNEQFF
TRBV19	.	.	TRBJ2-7	TGTGCCAGTAGTACAGGGAACGAGCAGTACTTC	CASSTGNEQYF
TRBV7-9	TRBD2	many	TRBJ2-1	TGTGCCAGCAGCCCCCGGACTAGCGGGAGTTACAATGAGCAGTTCTTC	CASSPRTSGSYNEQFF
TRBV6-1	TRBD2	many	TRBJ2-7	TGTGCCAGCAGTCCTTCGTCCCCGGGACTAGCAAGTCCGGCGAGCTCCTACGAGCAGTACTTC	CASSPSSPGLASPASSYEQYF
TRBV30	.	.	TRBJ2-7	TGTGCCTGGAGTAGAAGTAATTACGAGCAGTACTTC	CAWSRSNYEQYF
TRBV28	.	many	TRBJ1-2	TGTGCCAGCCAGGGCGTTCGGACCTATGGCTACACCTTC	CASQGVRTYGYTF
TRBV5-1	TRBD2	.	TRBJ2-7	TGCGCCAGCAGCGGGGGGACTAGCGGGGGGTCCGGCGAGCAGTACTTC	CASSGGTSGGSGEQYF
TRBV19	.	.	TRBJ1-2	TGTGCCACCGTAACCAGGGACGGCTATGGCTACACCTTC	CATVTRDGYGYTF
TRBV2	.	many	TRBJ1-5	TGTGCCAGCAGTGAAGGGGGGAATCAGCCCCAGCATTTT	CASSEGGNQPQHF
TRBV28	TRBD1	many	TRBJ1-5	TGTGCCAGCAGTTTATGGGCAGGGGGCGGTCAGCCCCAGCATTTT	CASSLWAGGGQPQHF
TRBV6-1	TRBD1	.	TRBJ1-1	TGTGCCAGCAGGGCTGAACAGGGGATTGGGGAAGCTTTCTTT	CASRAEQGIGEAFF
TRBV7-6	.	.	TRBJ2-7	TGTGCCAGCAGCGCCGGGAGAAGCTACGAGCAGTACTTC	CASSAGRSYEQYF
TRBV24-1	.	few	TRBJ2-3	TGTGCCACCAGTGATTCGCCCAGGGAGGGCACAGATACGCAGTATTTT	CATSDSPREGTDTQYF
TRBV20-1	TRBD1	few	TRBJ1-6	TGCAGTGCTAGAGAATCCGGGACAGGGGTGTCACCCCTCCACTTT	CSARESGTGVSPLHF